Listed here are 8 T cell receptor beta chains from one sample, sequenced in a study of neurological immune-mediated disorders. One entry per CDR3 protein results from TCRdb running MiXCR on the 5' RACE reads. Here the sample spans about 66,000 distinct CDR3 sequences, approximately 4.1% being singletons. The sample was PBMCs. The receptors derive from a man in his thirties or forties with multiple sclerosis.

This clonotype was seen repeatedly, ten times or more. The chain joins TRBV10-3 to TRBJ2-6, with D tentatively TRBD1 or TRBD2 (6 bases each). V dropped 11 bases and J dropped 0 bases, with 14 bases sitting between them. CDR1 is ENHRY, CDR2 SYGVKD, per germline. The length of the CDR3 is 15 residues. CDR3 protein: CAAAGQLSGANVLTF. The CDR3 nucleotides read TGTGCCGCCGCGGGACAACTCTCTGGGGCCAACGTCCTGACTTTC.

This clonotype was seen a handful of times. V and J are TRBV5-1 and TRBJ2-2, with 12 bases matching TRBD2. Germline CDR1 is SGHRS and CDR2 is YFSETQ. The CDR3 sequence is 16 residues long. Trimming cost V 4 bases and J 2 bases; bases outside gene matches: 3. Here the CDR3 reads CASSVTSGGNTGELFF. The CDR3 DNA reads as TGCGCCAGCAGCGTGACTAGCGGGGGTAACACCGGGGAGCTGTTTTTT.

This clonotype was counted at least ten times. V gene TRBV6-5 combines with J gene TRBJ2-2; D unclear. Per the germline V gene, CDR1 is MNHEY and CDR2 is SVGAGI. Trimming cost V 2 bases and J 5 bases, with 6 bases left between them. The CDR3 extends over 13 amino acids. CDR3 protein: CASSYAETGELFF. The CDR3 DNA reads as TGTGCCAGCAGTTACGCGGAGACCGGGGAGCTGTTTTTT.

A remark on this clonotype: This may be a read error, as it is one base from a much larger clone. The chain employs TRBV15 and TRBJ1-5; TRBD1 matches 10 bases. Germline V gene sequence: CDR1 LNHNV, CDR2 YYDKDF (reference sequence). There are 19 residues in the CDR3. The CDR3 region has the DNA TGTGCCACCAGCAGAGTAGGACAGGGGGTGGTTCATAGCAATCAGCCCCAGAATTTT. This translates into CATSRVGQGVVHSNQPQNF.

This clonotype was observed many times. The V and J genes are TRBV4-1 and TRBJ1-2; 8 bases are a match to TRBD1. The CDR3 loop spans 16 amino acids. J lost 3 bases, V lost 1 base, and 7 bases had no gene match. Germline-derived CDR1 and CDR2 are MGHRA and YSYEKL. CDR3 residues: CASSQGAQGVYYGYTF. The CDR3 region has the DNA TGCGCCAGCAGCCAAGGGGCACAGGGGGTTTACTATGGCTACACCTTC.

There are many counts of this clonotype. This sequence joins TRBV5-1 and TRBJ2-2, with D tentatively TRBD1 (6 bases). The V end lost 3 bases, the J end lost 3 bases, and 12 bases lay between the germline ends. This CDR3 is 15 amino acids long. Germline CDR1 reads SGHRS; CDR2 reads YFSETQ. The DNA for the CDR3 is TGCGCCAGCAGCTCCAGGACAGAACACACCGGGGAGCTGTTTTTT. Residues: CASSSRTEHTGELFF.

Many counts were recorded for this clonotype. The CDR3 loop is CSASLLAGDATSTDTQYF. CDR3 coding DNA: TGCAGTGCTAGCCTACTAGCGGGGGACGCCACTAGCACAGATACGCAGTATTTT. The chain combines TRBV20-1 with TRBJ2-3, with 11 bases identical to TRBD2. The CDR3 sequence is 18 residues long. The ends lost 3 bases at V and 0 bases at J; junction bases unmatched: 11. Looked up from germline, CDR1 is DFQATT and CDR2 is SNEGSKA (reference sequence).

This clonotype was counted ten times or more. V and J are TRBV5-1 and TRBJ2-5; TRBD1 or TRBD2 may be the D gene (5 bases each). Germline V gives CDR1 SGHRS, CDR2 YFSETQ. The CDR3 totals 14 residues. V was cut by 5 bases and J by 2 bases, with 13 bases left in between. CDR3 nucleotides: TGCGCCAGCAGTTCCGGGACCCAACAAGAGACCCAGTACTTC. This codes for CASSSGTQQETQYF. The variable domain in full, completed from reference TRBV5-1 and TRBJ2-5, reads KAGVTQTPRYLIKTRGQQVTLSCSPISGHRSVSWYQQTPGQGLQFLFEYFSETQRNKGNFPGRFSGRQFSNSRSEMNVSTLELGDSALYLCASSSGTQQETQYFGPGTRLLVL.